These 13 T cell receptor beta chains were sequenced from one sample in a study of blood T cells in healthy people across ages. Alongside a J-beta primer mix, a sample-barcoded 5' primer served in a second PCR lasting roughly 6 to 11 cycles. TCRdb independently ran MiXCR on the 5' RACE reads; one entry per CDR3 protein. The data hold approximately 690,000 distinct CDR3 sequences, with less than 45% observed a single time. Sequenced input: blood. These receptor sequences come from a man at least 80 years old in good health.

This clonotype came up a few times. Germline is not matched at one junction end, which may reflect a read error. The J gene is TRBJ2-6, the V gene TRBV30, with 7 bases that match TRBD1. Per the germline V gene, CDR1 is GTSNPN and CDR2 is SVGIG (reference sequence). The CDR3 consists of 14 residues. The CDR3 is CMGQWGSGANVLTF. Written as DNA, the CDR3 is TGCATGGGACAGTGGGGTTCGGGGGCCAACGTCCTGACTTTC.

V gene TRBV6-2 or TRBV6-3 combines with J gene TRBJ2-5, with 8 bases lining up with TRBD2. With V trimmed by 2 bases and J by 1 base, 9 bases remained unmatched. CDR3 size: 17 residues. CDR1 and CDR2 (germline): MNHEY, SVGEGT. The CDR3 DNA reads as TGTGCCAGCAGTTACGAACCTTCGGCGGGGGGCCAAGAGACCCAGTACTTC. It encodes CASSYEPSAGGQETQYF.

The V call is TRBV20-1, the J call TRBJ2-7, with D uncertain. V lost 0 bases, J lost 6 bases, and 12 bases lay in between. CDR1 DFQATT and CDR2 SNEGSKA come from the germline V gene (reference sequence). The CDR3 is made up of 13 amino acids. DNA for the CDR3: TGCAGTGCTAGAGACGGCATTTCCGGCGAGCAGTACTTC. Translated: CSARDGISGEQYF.

V usage is TRBV5-1 and J usage is TRBJ1-1, with D possibly matching TRBD1 (5 bases). With 0 bases removed from V and 7 bases from J, the gap between germline ends came to 13 bases. CDR1 is SGHRS, CDR2 YFSETQ, per germline. The CDR3 has 14 residues. The CDR3 DNA is TGCGCCAGCAGCTTGGACGGTGGGCAGGGTGAAGCTTTCTTT. Translation gives CASSLDGGQGEAFF.

This clonotype has just a few counts. This chain links TRBV7-2 with TRBJ2-7; D uncertain. The length of the CDR3 is 15 residues. V was shortened by 1 base and J by 2 bases, with 12 bases between the two germline ends. Germline CDR1 reads SGHTA; CDR2 reads FQGNSA. The CDR3 sequence: CASSLGPAQAYEQYF. CDR3 nucleotide sequence: TGTGCCAGCAGCTTAGGACCAGCCCAGGCCTACGAGCAGTACTTC.

This clonotype has at least ten counts. This chain uses TRBV7-2 with TRBJ2-5; D might be TRBD1 (5 bases). The V gene lost 5 bases and the J gene lost 4 bases, with 14 bases spanning the gap. The length of the CDR3 is 14 residues. Germline CDR1 reads SGHTA; CDR2 reads FQGNSA. The CDR3 bases are TGTGCCAGCAGCCCCCGACAGCTCGGAGAGACCCAGTACTTC. Translated, it gives CASSPRQLGETQYF.

V gene TRBV29-1 combines with J gene TRBJ1-5, with 9 bases identical to TRBD1. The CDR3 extends over 16 amino acids. The germline CDR1 and CDR2 sequences are SQVTM and ANQGSEA. With V trimmed by 4 bases and J by 6 bases, 13 bases remained unmatched. The CDR3, as DNA: TGCAGCGTTGTTACGTCGGGACAGGGCAGGAGTCAGCCCCAGCATTTT. This codes for CSVVTSGQGRSQPQHF.

This chain joins TRBV14 and TRBJ2-1; D unclear. The CDR3 has 13 amino acids. Germline CDR1 is SGHDN and CDR2 is FVKESK. V lost 4 bases and J 10 bases, leaving 14 bases between the germline ends. The CDR3 region has the DNA TGTGCCAGCAGCCTCAGGCTAGTGGGAGAGCAGTTCTTC. It encodes CASSLRLVGEQFF.

This clonotype turned up a few times. The V call is TRBV7-9, the J call TRBJ1-2; D is possibly TRBD1 (6 bases). CDR1 is SEHNR and CDR2 is FQNEAQ in the germline V gene (reference sequence). This CDR3 comprises 16 residues. The V and J ends lost 1 base and 2 bases respectively, with 14 bases between them. In DNA, the CDR3 is TGTGCCAGCAGCTTAGGGGGGCAACTCCCGAACTATGGCTACACCTTC. Translated, it gives CASSLGGQLPNYGYTF.

The CDR3 here is CASSEASPKNSPLHF. The CDR3 DNA is TGTGCCAGCAGTGAAGCTTCGCCAAAAAATTCACCCCTCCACTTT. The chain has TRBV2 and TRBJ1-6, with unresolved D. Trimming pared 0 bases from V and 7 bases from J, leaving 10 bases between. Germline V lookup: CDR1 SNHLY, CDR2 FYNNEI. There are 15 residues in the CDR3.

This clonotype turned up a few times. V and J are TRBV7-9 and TRBJ2-7; 9 nucleotides agree with TRBD2. CDR3 length: 16 amino acids. V gave up 1 base and J gave up 5 bases; unmatched junction bases: 9. Germline loops: CDR1 SEHNR, CDR2 FQNEAQ (reference sequence). CDR3 protein: CASSLDRAGGLDEQYF. DNA for the CDR3: TGTGCCAGCAGCTTAGATCGAGCGGGGGGTTTGGACGAGCAGTACTTC.

A remark on this clonotype: As the CDR3 is not closed by the conserved phenylalanine or tryptophan, this likely results from a read error. The chain joins TRBV12-3 or TRBV12-4 to TRBJ2-3, with D possibly called TRBD1 or TRBD2 (5 bases each). The CDR3 runs to 17 residues. Trimming pared 0 bases from V and 0 bases from J, leaving 13 bases between. The CDR3 coding sequence is TGTGCCAGCAGTTTAGCAGTCGGGGCCCAGAGCACAGATACGCAGTATTCT. It is translated as CASSLAVGAQSTDTQYS.

Of note for this clonotype: A much larger clone lies one base from this, so it may be a read error. The chain uses TRBV4-1 and TRBJ2-7; TRBD1 might be the D (6 bases). Germline CDR1 reads MGHRA; CDR2 reads YSYEKL. The CDR3 loop spans 15 amino acids. This CDR3 is CACSLKVDSYYEQYF. CDR3 bases: TGCGCCTGCAGCTTAAAAGTGGACAGCTACTACGAGCAGTACTTC.